Each of the 18 T cell receptor beta chains below was sequenced from the same sample in a study of blood T cell repertoires in COVID-19. Profiling relied on immunoSEQ multiplex PCR, and the TCRdb table lists in-frame clones only, not all of them. The data show under 150,000 clones, with roughly 90% seen just once and roughly a tenth held by the top ten. The material sequenced was peripheral blood. Every receptor here comes from a man aged 50 to 59 with active or convalescent COVID-19.

Details on this clone: A read error may produce the germline difference seen at one junction end. J is TRBJ2-1 and V is TRBV2; 11 bases align to TRBD2. Looked up from germline, CDR1 is SNHLY and CDR2 is FYNNEI. CDR3 size: 15 residues. The CDR3 DNA reads TGTGCCAGCTGTGAGCTAGCGGGAGGAGGGAATGAGCAGTTCTTC. Its protein is CASCELAGGGNEQFF.

The V and J genes are TRBV6-2 or TRBV6-3 and TRBJ2-7; D uncertain. V lost 5 bases to trimming and J lost 0 bases, with 11 bases between them. This CDR3 is built from 14 residues. Germline CDR1 is MNHEY and CDR2 is SVGEGT. CDR3 nucleotide sequence: TGTGCCAGCAGTAAACAGTTGAGCTCCTACGAGCAGTACTTC. Protein product: CASSKQLSSYEQYF.

This chain connects TRBV28 to TRBJ1-2, with 7 positions matching TRBD1. The CDR3 extends over 14 amino acids. V trimming: 3 bases; J trimming: 4 bases; junction bases outside the gene matches: 5. The V gene's germline CDR1 is MDHEN and CDR2 SYDVKM. For the CDR3, the DNA is TGTGCCAGCAGTTTCCCTGGACAGGTCTATGGCTACACCTTC. Its protein product is CASSFPGQVYGYTF.

This clone was found once. V usage is TRBV6-6 and J usage is TRBJ1-2, with D perhaps matching TRBD1 (5 bases). Germline V gene data show CDR1 as MNHNY and CDR2 as SVGAGI (reference sequence). The CDR3 sequence is 12 residues long. V shed 5 bases and J shed 5 bases, with 9 bases lying between them. The CDR3 coding sequence is TGTGCCAGCAGTAAACAGGCATATGGCTACACCTTC. As protein: CASSKQAYGYTF.

In this sample, this clone turned up once. The chain is built from TRBV18 and TRBJ2-2, with D perhaps TRBD1 (5 bases). V lost 2 bases, J lost 1 base, and 8 bases lay in between. The CDR3 covers 15 residues. From germline, CDR1 is KGHSH and CDR2 LQKENI. CDR3 bases: TGTGCCAGCTCACCAGGCAGGGTGAACACCGGGGAGCTGTTTTTT. Translation: CASSPGRVNTGELFF.

The gene calls are TRBV9 and TRBJ2-1, with D unclear. CDR1 SGDLS and CDR2 YYNGEE come from the germline V gene. The V gene lost 3 bases and the J gene lost 6 bases, with 4 bases spanning the gap. This CDR3 spans 11 amino acids. Here the CDR3 DNA reads TGTGCCAGCAGCGCTACCAATGAGCAGTTCTTC. This translates into CASSATNEQFF.

The V call is TRBV27, the J call TRBJ1-1; no clear D. This CDR3 region has 13 residues. V was clipped by 6 bases and J by 1 base, with 9 bases between them. CDR1 is MNHEY and CDR2 is SMNVEV in the germline V gene (reference sequence). The CDR3 bases are TGTGCCAGCAGCTCCACACCGAACACTGAAGCTTTCTTT. This gives the protein CASSSTPNTEAFF.

V and J are TRBV6-5 and TRBJ2-7; weak D call: TRBD2 (5 bases). The V gene's germline CDR1 is MNHEY and CDR2 SVGAGI. Between the trimmed V and J ends, which lost 6 bases and 0 bases, there was a span of 9 bases. This CDR3 has 13 residues. DNA for the CDR3: TGTGCCAGCAGGTTCGGGGTCTCCTACGAGCAGTACTTC. This codes for CASRFGVSYEQYF.

The chain uses TRBV11-2 and TRBJ2-5; TRBD2 aligns across 9 bases. The V and J ends lost 0 bases and 2 bases, in that order; junction bases with no gene match: 13. The CDR3 is 19 amino acids. Germline loops: CDR1 SGHAT, CDR2 FQNNGV. DNA of the CDR3: TGTGCCAGCAGCTTAGATTGGCTAGCGGGGCTTCTCTTTCAAGAGACCCAGTACTTC. Translated: CASSLDWLAGLLFQETQYF.

The genes are TRBV27 and TRBJ2-6; possibly TRBD1 for D (6 bases). Germline assignment: CDR1 MNHEY and CDR2 SMNVEV (reference sequence). V lost 2 bases and J lost 0, with 14 bases in between. The CDR3 is 18 amino acids. This CDR3 reads CASSLGAGALSGANVLTF. CDR3 in DNA: TGTGCCAGCAGTTTAGGAGCAGGGGCCCTCTCTGGGGCCAACGTCCTGACTTTC.

V and J are TRBV18 and TRBJ2-4, with 9 positions matching TRBD1. Germline V gene sequence: CDR1 KGHSH, CDR2 LQKENI. The CDR3 runs to 14 residues. V lost 6 bases and J lost 9; bases outside the gene matches: 9. The CDR3 here is CASSRGQGLGIQYF. In nucleotides, the CDR3 is TGTGCCAGCTCCCGCGGACAGGGGTTGGGCATTCAGTACTTC.

The V and J genes are TRBV6-2 or TRBV6-3 and TRBJ2-1; 11 bases agree with TRBD2. The CDR3 length is 16 residues. V trimming: 6 bases; J trimming: 7 bases; junction bases outside the gene matches: 11. CDR1 and CDR2 from the germline V gene are MNHEY and SVGEGT. The CDR3 is CASSRRLAGTQNEQFF. DNA of the CDR3: TGTGCCAGCAGCCGGCGACTAGCGGGAACCCAGAATGAGCAGTTCTTC.

The chain uses TRBV20-1 and TRBJ2-1; a weak D match, TRBD2 (6 bases). The CDR3 totals 14 residues. CDR1 DFQATT and CDR2 SNEGSKA come from the germline V gene (reference sequence). V lost 3 bases, J lost 9 bases, and 18 bases lay in between. CDR3 sequence (DNA): TGCAGTGCTAGTATCGGGAGAGGAGGGTCTGAGCAGTTCTTC. It encodes CSASIGRGGSEQFF.

The chain couples TRBV9 to TRBJ2-3; 7 bases align to TRBD2. J was trimmed by 5 bases and V by 4 bases; bases with no gene match: 16. The CDR3 consists of 17 residues. CDR1 SGDLS and CDR2 YYNGEE come from the germline V gene. The CDR3 DNA reads as TGTGCCAGCAGCTCCGGGGACTACCTCGGGCTTGGAGATACGCAGTATTTT. Encoded protein: CASSSGDYLGLGDTQYF.

This rearrangement joins TRBV5-6 to TRBJ2-5; D unclear. Germline values: CDR1 SGHDT, CDR2 YYEEEE. Trimming pared 0 bases from V and 10 bases from J, leaving 4 bases between. This CDR3 region has 10 residues. CDR3 sequence: CASSLGHQYF. CDR3 sequence (DNA): TGTGCCAGCAGCTTGGGACACCAGTACTTC.

This clone was detected only once. The genes are TRBV18 and TRBJ2-2; 7 bases are a match to TRBD1. Germline CDR1 is KGHSH and CDR2 is LQKENI. The V and J ends lost 4 bases and 6 bases, in that order; junction bases with no gene match: 5. The CDR3 loop spans 14 amino acids. CDR3 nucleotide sequence: TGTGCCAGCTCACGAGGGGGCGGTTCCGGGGAGCTGTTTTTT. Protein sequence: CASSRGGGSGELFF.

The chain combines TRBV6-5 with TRBJ1-3; 7 positions agree with TRBD1. The germline gives CDR1 MNHEY, CDR2 SVGAGI. The CDR3 extends over 14 amino acids. Trimming removed 6 bases from V and 3 bases from J; junction bases left unmatched: 5. The CDR3 reads CASRRSGGGNTIYF. The CDR3, as DNA: TGTGCCAGCAGGCGCTCAGGGGGTGGAAACACCATATATTTT.

The CDR3 region is CASRTKHRGSYGYTF. The CDR3 DNA reads TGTGCCAGCAGGACGAAACACAGGGGAAGCTATGGCTACACCTTC. V gene TRBV28 combines with J gene TRBJ1-2; TRBD1 agrees at 7 bases. CDR3 length: 15 amino acids. V was clipped by 6 bases and J by 4 bases; unmatched bases: 11. From germline, CDR1 is MDHEN and CDR2 SYDVKM.